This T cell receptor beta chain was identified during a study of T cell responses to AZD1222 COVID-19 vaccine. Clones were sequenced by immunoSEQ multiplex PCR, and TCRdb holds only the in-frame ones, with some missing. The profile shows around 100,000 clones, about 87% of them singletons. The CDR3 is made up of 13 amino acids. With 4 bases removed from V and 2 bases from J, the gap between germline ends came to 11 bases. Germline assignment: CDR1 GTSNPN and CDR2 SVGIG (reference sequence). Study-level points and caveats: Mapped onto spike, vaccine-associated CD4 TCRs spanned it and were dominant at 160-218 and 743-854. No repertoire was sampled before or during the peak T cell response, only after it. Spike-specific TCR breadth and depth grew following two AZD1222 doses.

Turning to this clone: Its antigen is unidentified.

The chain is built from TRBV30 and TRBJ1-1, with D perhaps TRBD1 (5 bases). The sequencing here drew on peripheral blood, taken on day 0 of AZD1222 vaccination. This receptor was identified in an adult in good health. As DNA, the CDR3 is TGTGCCTGGACTCGGACATCAAACACTGAAGCTTTCTTT. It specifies CAWTRTSNTEAFF.